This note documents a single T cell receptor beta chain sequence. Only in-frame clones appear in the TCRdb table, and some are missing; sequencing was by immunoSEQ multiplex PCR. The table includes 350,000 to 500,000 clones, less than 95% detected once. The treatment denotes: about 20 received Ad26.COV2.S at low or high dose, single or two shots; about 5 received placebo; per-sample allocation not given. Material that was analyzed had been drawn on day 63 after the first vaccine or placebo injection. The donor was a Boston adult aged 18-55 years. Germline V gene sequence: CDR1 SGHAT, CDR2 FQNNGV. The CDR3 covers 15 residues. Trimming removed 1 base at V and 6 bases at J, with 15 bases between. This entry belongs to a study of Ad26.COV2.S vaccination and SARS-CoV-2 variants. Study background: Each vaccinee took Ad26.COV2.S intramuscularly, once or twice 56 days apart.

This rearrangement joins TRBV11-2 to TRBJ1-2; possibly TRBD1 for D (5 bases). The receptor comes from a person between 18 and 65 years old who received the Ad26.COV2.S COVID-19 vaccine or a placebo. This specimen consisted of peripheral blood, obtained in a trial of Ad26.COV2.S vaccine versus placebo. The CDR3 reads CASSLAPGGSHGYTF. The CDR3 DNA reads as TGTGCCAGCAGCTTAGCCCCCGGGGGAAGCCATGGCTACACCTTC.